This T cell receptor (beta chain) was sequenced for a study of blood T cell repertoires in COVID-19 (dated by TCRdb to the early 2020s). A note on the overall study: Samples from collaborators originated in the United States, Italy and Spain and spanned both the acute and convalescent phases of COVID-19. The prospective study material was composed of cDNA or gDNA derived from T cells, B-cell-depleted T cells, or PBMCs. Subjects who had been exposed to COVID-19, were actively infected with it, or had recovered from it provided the deeply sampled blood TCRbeta repertoires that made up the dataset. The repertoires were released in a freely available public database meant as a resource for research on the immune response to SARS-CoV-2. Samples came from the ongoing ImmuneRACE study (first 160 participants) plus 1,254 subjects from 6 global collaborators. Nearly every sample came with metadata listing a de-identified subject ID, COVID-19 status, age in years and sex. Where available, HLA class I and class II types were taken from metadata supplied by the sample provider and were not determined by assay-based typing. Broad study findings and their caveats: How much clinical and demographic metadata was included differed by source and by participant, and the metadata was provided uncurated.

Whole blood was collected in K2EDTA tubes by collaborating institutions according to the institutions' own protocols. For TCRbeta analysis, collaborator samples were shipped as frozen whole blood, as isolated PBMCs, or as DNA extracted from either sample type. With respect to this clone: The clone's antigen remains unknown. Within one base of it there is no much larger clone, and no base qualities were kept.

TCRbeta CDR3 regions were amplified from genomic DNA using the immunoSEQ Assay, a bias-controlled multiplex PCR. In the original analysis: Nucleated cell counts per sample were estimated from amplification of reference gene primers within the assay. Sequence reads were collapsed and filtered to measure the absolute abundance of every unique TCRbeta CDR3 rearrangement. For each sample, productive Simpson clonality was calculated as the square root of Simpson's diversity index over productive rearrangements. TCRdb provides this immuneACCESS table in a form limited to in-frame rearrangements. Some clones are lacking; in checked studies, under half of them reflect an unresolved V gene, and why the rest are absent is not known. V, J and clone size reflect that table, while D and trimming were determined from the DNA. The table for this sample lists about 140,000 clones; roughly four fifths of them were counted only once. The biggest ten clones account for approximately 9% of the sample.

Relative to germline, V is 4 bases shorter and J is 4 bases shorter, with 13 bases between their ends. Reading the germline V gene gives CDR1 MDHEN and CDR2 SYDVKM. The CDR3 goes from the cysteine to the phenylalanine over 14 residues. The kept DNA is CDR3 alone, 42 bases in frame from the first base. The receptor chain draws on TRBV28 and TRBJ1-2; no D segment can be confidently identified. Sequencing was done on a sample of peripheral blood. The receptor's source is a woman in her forties or fifties with active or convalescent COVID-19. The CDR3 corresponds to CASSSGRATYGYTF. The nucleotide sequence reads TGTGCCAGCAGTTCGGGGAGGGCGACCTATGGCTACACCTTC.